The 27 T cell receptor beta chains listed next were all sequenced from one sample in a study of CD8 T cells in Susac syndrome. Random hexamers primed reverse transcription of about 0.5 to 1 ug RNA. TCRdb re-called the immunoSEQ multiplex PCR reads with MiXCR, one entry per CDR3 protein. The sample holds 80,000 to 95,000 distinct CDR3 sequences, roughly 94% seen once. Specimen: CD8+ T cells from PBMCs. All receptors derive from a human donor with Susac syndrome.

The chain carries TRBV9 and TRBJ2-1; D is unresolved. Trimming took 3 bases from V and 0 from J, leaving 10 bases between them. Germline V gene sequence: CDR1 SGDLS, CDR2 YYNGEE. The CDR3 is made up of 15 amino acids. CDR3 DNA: TGTGCCAGCAGCGGTGCGTTAGACTCCTACAATGAGCAGTTCTTC. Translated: CASSGALDSYNEQFF.

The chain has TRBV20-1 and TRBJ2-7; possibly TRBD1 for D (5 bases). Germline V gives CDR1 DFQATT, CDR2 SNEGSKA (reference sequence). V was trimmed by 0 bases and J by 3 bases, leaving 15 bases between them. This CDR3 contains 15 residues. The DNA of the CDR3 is TGCAGTGCTAGAGATTGGGGCAGGGCCGACTACGAGCAGTACTTC. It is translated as CSARDWGRADYEQYF.

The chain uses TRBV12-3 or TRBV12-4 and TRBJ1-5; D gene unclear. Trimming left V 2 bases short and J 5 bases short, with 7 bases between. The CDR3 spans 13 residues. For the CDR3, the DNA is TGTGCCAGCAGTTTATCCAAAGATCAGCCCCAGCATTTT. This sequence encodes CASSLSKDQPQHF.

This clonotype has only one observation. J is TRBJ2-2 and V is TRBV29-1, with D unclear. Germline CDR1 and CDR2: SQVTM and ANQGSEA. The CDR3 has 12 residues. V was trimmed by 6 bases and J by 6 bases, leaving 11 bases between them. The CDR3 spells CSVRMGSGELFF. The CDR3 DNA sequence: TGCAGCGTAAGAATGGGATCCGGGGAGCTGTTTTTT.

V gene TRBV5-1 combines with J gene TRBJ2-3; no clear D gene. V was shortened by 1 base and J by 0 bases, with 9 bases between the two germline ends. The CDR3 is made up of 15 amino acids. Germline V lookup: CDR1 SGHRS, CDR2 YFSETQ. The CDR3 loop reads CASSLPTSSTDTQYF. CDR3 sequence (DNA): TGCGCCAGCAGCTTGCCAACTTCTAGCACAGATACGCAGTATTTT.

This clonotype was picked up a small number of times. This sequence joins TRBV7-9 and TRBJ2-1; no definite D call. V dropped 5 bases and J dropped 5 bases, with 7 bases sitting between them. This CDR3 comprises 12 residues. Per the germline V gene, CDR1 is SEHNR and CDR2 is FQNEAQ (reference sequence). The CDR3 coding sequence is TGTGCCAGCAGCCCTCTCAACAATGAGCAGTTCTTC. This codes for CASSPLNNEQFF.

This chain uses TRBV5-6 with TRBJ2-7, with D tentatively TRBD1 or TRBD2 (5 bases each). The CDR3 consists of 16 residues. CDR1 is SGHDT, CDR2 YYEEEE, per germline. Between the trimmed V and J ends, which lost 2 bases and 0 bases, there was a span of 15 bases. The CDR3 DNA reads TGTGCCAGCAGCTTTTCCGGGACCTACCGCTCCTACGAGCAGTACTTC. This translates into CASSFSGTYRSYEQYF.

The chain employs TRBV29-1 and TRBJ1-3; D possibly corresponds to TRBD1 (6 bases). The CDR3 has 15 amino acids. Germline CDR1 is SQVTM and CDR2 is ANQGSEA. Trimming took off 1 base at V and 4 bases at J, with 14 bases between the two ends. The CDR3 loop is CSVEVWGGTGNTIYF. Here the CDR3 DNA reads TGCAGCGTTGAAGTGTGGGGGGGCACAGGAAACACCATATATTTT.

The CDR3 DNA reads as TGTGCCAGCAGCCCGGCGCCCGGGGAGCTGTTTTTT. It translates to CASSPAPGELFF. The chain carries TRBV7-8 and TRBJ2-2, with unresolved D. Germline loops: CDR1 SGHVS, CDR2 FQNEAQ. This CDR3 comprises 12 residues. V gave up 5 bases and J gave up 6 bases, with 7 bases separating them. Filled out from reference TRBV7-8 and TRBJ2-2, the complete variable domain reads GAGVSQSPRYKVAKRGQDVALRCDPISGHVSLFWYQQALGQGPEFLTYFQNEAQLDKSGLPSDRFFAERPEGSVSTLKIQRTQQEDSAVYLCASSPAPGELFFGEGSRLTVL.

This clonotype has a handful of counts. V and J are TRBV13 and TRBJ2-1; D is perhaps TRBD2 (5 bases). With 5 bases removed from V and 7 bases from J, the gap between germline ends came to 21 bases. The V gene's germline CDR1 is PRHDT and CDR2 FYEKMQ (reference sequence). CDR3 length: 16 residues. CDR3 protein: CASSPLAPVSWNEQFF. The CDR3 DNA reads TGTGCCAGCAGCCCCCTAGCCCCCGTTAGTTGGAATGAGCAGTTCTTC.

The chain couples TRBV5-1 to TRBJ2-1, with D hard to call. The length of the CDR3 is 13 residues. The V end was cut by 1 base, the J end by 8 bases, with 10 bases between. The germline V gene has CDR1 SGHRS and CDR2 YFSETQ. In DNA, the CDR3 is TGCGCCAGCAGCTTGACAGTGTACGATGAGCAGTTCTTC. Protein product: CASSLTVYDEQFF.

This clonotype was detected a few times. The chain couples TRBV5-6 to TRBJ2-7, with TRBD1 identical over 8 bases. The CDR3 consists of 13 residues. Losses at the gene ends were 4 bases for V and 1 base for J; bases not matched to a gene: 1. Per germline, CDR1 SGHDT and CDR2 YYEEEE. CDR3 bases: TGTGCCAGCAGCCGACAGGGGTCCTACGAGCAGTACTTC. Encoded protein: CASSRQGSYEQYF.

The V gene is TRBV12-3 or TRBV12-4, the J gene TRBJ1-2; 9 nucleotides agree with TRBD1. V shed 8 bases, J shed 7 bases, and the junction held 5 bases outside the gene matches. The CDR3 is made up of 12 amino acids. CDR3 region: CASRGQGSGYTF. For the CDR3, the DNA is TGTGCCAGCCGAGGACAGGGGTCTGGCTACACCTTC.

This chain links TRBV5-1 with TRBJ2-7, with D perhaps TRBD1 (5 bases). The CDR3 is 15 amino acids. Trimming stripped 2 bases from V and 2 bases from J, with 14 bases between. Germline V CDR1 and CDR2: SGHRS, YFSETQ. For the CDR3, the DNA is TGCGCCAGCAGCTTCTTTAGGGGCGCAACCTACGAGCAGTACTTC. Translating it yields CASSFFRGATYEQYF.

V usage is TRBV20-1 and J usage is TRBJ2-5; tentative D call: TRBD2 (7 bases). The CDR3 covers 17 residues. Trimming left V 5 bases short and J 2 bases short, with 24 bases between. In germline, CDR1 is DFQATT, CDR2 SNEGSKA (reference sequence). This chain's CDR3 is CSAHGKRAGRGQETQYF. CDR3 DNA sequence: TGCAGTGCTCACGGAAAGAGGGCGGGGAGGGGGCAAGAGACCCAGTACTTC.

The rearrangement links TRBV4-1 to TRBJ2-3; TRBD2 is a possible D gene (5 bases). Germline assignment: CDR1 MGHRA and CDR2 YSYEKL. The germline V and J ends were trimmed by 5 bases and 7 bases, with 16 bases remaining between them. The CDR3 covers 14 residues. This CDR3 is CASSDKPGTHTQYF. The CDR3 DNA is TGCGCCAGCAGCGACAAACCGGGAACCCATACGCAGTATTTT.

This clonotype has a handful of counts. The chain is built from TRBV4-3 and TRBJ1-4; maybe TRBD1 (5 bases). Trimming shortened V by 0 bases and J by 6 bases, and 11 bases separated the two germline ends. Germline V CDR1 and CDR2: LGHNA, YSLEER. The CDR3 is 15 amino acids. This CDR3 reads CASSQDAGGDEKLFF. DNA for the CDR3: TGCGCCAGCAGCCAAGACGCAGGAGGGGATGAAAAACTGTTTTTT.

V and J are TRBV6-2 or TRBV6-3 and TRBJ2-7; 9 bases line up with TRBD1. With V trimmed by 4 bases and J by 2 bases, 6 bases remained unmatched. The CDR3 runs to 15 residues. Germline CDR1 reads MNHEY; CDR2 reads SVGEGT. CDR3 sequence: CASSSWTGDTYEQYF. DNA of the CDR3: TGTGCCAGCAGTTCCTGGACAGGGGATACCTACGAGCAGTACTTC.

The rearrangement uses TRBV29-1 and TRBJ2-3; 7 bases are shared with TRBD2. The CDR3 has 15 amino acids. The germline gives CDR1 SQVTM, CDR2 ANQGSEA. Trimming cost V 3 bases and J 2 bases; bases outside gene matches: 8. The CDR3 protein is CSVDYLADSTDTQYF. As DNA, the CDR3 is TGCAGCGTTGATTACCTAGCGGATTCCACAGATACGCAGTATTTT.

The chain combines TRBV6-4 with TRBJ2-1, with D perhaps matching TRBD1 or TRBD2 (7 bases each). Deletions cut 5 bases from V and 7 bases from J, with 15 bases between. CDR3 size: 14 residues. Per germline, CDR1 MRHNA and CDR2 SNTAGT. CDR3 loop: CASSPRGGRNEQFF. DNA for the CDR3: TGTGCCAGCAGTCCCAGGGGGGGAAGGAATGAGCAGTTCTTC.

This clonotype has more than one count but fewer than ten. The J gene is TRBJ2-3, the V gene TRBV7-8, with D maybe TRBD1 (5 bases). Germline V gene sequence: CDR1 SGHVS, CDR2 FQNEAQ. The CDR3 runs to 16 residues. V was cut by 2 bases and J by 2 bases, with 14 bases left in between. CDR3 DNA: TGTGCCAGCAGCTTACGGTCAGGGCAACTCACAGATACGCAGTATTTT. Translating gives CASSLRSGQLTDTQYF. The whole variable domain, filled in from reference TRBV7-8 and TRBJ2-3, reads GAGVSQSPRYKVAKRGQDVALRCDPISGHVSLFWYQQALGQGPEFLTYFQNEAQLDKSGLPSDRFFAERPEGSVSTLKIQRTQQEDSAVYLCASSLRSGQLTDTQYFGPGTRLTVL.

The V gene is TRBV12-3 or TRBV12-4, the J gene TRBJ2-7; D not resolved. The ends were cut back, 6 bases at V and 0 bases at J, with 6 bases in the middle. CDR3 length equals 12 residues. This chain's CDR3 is CASSPGSYEQYF. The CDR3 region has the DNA TGTGCCAGCAGCCCTGGCTCCTACGAGCAGTACTTC.

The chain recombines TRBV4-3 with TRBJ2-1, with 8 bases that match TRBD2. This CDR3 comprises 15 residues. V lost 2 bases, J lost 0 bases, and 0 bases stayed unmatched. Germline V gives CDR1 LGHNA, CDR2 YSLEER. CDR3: CASSQTSGSYNEQFF. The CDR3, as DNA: TGCGCCAGCAGCCAAACTAGCGGCTCCTACAATGAGCAGTTCTTC.

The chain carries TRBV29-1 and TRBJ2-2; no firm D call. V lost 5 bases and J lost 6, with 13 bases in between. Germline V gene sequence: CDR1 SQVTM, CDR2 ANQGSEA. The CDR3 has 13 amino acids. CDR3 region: CSVLSGPSGELFF. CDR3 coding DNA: TGCAGCGTTTTGTCGGGCCCCTCCGGGGAGCTGTTTTTT.

CDR3 sequence (DNA): TGTGCCAGCAGCTTAGATGGGGTTTGGGGAAACTACGAGCAGTACTTC. Protein sequence: CASSLDGVWGNYEQYF. The V gene is TRBV7-6, the J gene TRBJ2-7, with no clear D. The CDR3 totals 16 residues. Germline V CDR1 and CDR2: SGHVS, FNYEAQ. Deletions cut 1 base from V and 3 bases from J, with 16 bases between.

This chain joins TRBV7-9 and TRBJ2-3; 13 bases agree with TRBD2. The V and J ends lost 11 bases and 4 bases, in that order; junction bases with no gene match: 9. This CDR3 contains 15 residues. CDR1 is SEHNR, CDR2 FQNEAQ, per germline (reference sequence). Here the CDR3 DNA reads TGTGCCGTGCCACTAGCGGGAGGGCCCTCAGATACGCAGTATTTT. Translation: CAVPLAGGPSDTQYF.

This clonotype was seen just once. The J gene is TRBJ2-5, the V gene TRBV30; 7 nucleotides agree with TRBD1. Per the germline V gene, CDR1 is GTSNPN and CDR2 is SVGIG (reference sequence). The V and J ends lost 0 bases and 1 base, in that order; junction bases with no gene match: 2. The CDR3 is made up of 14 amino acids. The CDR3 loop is CAWSVSGGQETQYF. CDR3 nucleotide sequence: TGTGCCTGGAGTGTATCAGGGGGCCAAGAGACCCAGTACTTC.